This T cell receptor beta chain was recorded in a study of T cell repertoires in cytomegalovirus infection. Study details: The authors relied on CMV epitopes, both recently identified HLA-C-restricted and well-studied HLA-B-restricted. Matching HLA type, along with CMV infection, was indicated by public TCR beta signatures. General observations from the study: The ex vivo response was dominated by HLA-C-restricted CMV-specific TCR beta clonotypes.

This CDR3 has 13 amino acids. CDR1 is SGHTA and CDR2 is FQGNSA in the germline V gene. The V gene end was trimmed by 5 bases and the J gene end by 8 bases; junction bases not matched to a gene: 6. TCRdb passed the reads through MiXCR, listing each CDR3 protein once. The table has around 570,000 distinct CDR3 sequences, about 40% seen once. In regard to this clonotype: What it binds is unknown.

This clonotype was obtained from a human donor in good health (CMV status not recorded). Some clones in this sample may be carry-over from other donors' samples. The sample was cultured PBMCs, taken from culture after CMV antigen stimulation. The rearrangement uses TRBV7-2 and TRBJ1-1, with TRBD1 matching over 9 bases. The CDR3 DNA reads TGTGCCAGCAGCCTACAGGGACAGGGAGAAGCTTTCTTT. The encoded protein is CASSLQGQGEAFF.